One and the same sample provided the 23 T cell receptor beta chains below, sequenced in a study of T cells in Graves' hyperthyroidism and ophthalmopathy (dated by TCRdb to 2018 to 2020). Library preparation used multiplex PCR. Sequencing used an Illumina HiSeq 2000. The TCR beta CDR3 regions were amplified from RNA transcripts. The TCR CDR3 was subjected to a first round of RT-PCR using the HTBI primer set and the Qiagen OneStep RT-PCR kit. TCRdb applied fastp at Q25 and MiXCR to the public reads, then kept only in-frame beta chains. When rows share a CDR3 protein, they turn into one entry using the most common DNA and genes. This sample gives about 560,000 distinct CDR3 sequences in total; roughly a sixth of them show up just once. Approximately 20% of the sample comes from the top ten. Material for sequencing was blood. The receptor source for this set is a woman in her late teens or twenties with Graves' hyperthyroidism.

V is TRBV7-2 and J is TRBJ2-7; TRBD1 might be the D (7 bases). Germline values: CDR1 SGHTA, CDR2 FQGNSA. The V end was cut by 4 bases, the J end by 0 bases, with 13 bases between. This CDR3 has 15 amino acids. The CDR3, as DNA: TGTGCCAGCAGCTCCCGACAGGGAGGCTCCTACGAGCAGTACTTC. It yields the protein CASSSRQGGSYEQYF.

V gene TRBV28 combines with J gene TRBJ2-1; weak D call: TRBD1 (6 bases). The V end was cut by 6 bases, the J end by 3 bases, with 15 bases between. CDR3 length: 15 residues. The germline CDR1 and CDR2 sequences are MDHEN and SYDVKM. CDR3 sequence reads: CASRQRGGGYNEQFF. CDR3 bases: TGTGCCAGCAGACAGAGAGGGGGTGGCTACAATGAGCAGTTCTTC. The full variable domain, completed using reference TRBV28 and TRBJ2-1, is DVKVTQSSRYLVKRTGEKVFLECVQDMDHENMFWYRQDPGLGLRLIYFSYDVKMKEKGDIPEGYSVSREKKERFSLILESASTNQTSMYLCASRQRGGGYNEQFFGPGTRLTVL.

In regard to this clonotype: With a much larger clone just one base away, this may be a read error. It is likely a read error, because the conserved phenylalanine at the end of the CDR3 is missing. This sequence joins TRBV11-2 and TRBJ2-2; D is undetermined. CDR1 SGHAT and CDR2 FQNNGV come from the germline V gene. The CDR3 covers 12 residues. Trimming pared 6 bases from V and 2 bases from J, leaving 4 bases between. In DNA, the CDR3 is TGTGCCAGCAGTCATAACACCGGGGAGCTGTTTTCT. Protein: CASSHNTGELFS.

This clonotype was detected ten times or more. The chain employs TRBV30 and TRBJ2-2; 9 bases fit TRBD2. Trimming cost V 0 bases and J 3 bases; bases outside gene matches: 2. There are 15 residues in the CDR3. CDR1 and CDR2 from the germline V gene are GTSNPN and SVGIG (reference sequence). The CDR3 DNA sequence: TGTGCCTGGAGTGTAACTAGCGGGCACACCGGGGAGCTGTTTTTT. Protein: CAWSVTSGHTGELFF.

This clonotype showed up many times. The chain combines TRBV7-2 with TRBJ1-5; 8 bases line up with TRBD1. Losses at the gene ends were 3 bases for V and 9 bases for J; bases not matched to a gene: 4. This CDR3 has 13 residues. In germline, CDR1 is SGHTA, CDR2 FQGNSA. The CDR3 DNA reads TGTGCCAGCAGCTTCGACAGGGGTGGGCCCCAGCATTTT. Translation gives CASSFDRGGPQHF.

This clonotype occurred many times. The chain carries TRBV3-1 and TRBJ1-2; D is undetermined. Germline V gene sequence: CDR1 LGHDT, CDR2 YNNKEL (reference sequence). The CDR3 runs to 12 residues. The V end was cut by 0 bases, the J end by 5 bases, with 4 bases between. CDR3 region: CASSQDWYGYTF. The CDR3 DNA reads TGTGCCAGCAGCCAAGATTGGTATGGCTACACCTTC.

This clonotype was seen more than once but under ten times. The genes are TRBV6-2 or TRBV6-3 and TRBJ1-1; D possibly corresponds to TRBD1 (6 bases). The CDR3 consists of 12 residues. V was shortened by 9 bases and J by 3 bases, with 11 bases between the two germline ends. Per germline, CDR1 MNHEY and CDR2 SVGEGT. The CDR3: CASKRQDTEAFF. In DNA, the CDR3 is TGTGCCAGTAAGAGACAGGACACTGAAGCTTTCTTT.

The table lists this clonotype with many counts. This chain connects TRBV2 to TRBJ2-7; TRBD2 aligns across 11 bases. The ends lost 4 bases at V and 5 bases at J; junction bases unmatched: 1. In germline, CDR1 is SNHLY, CDR2 FYNNEI. The CDR3 length is 13 residues. CDR3 sequence: CASSVGLADEQYF. As DNA, the CDR3 is TGTGCCAGCAGTGTGGGACTAGCGGACGAGCAGTACTTC.

This clonotype occurred a few times. The rearrangement links TRBV7-6 to TRBJ2-7; D is perhaps TRBD1 (6 bases). CDR1 SGHVS and CDR2 FNYEAQ come from the germline V gene. V lost 5 bases, J lost 2 bases, and 16 bases lay in between. The CDR3 has 15 residues. For the CDR3, the DNA is TGTGCCAGCAGCCCCAACCCGTCAGGGGCCTACGAGCAGTACTTC. Its translation: CASSPNPSGAYEQYF.

This clonotype has just a few counts. This sequence joins TRBV11-3 and TRBJ2-1; 8 positions match TRBD1. V gave up 6 bases and J gave up 8 bases; unmatched junction bases: 12. From germline, CDR1 is SGHNT and CDR2 YENEEA. The CDR3 length is 15 residues. The CDR3 region has the DNA TGTGCCAGCAGACGAGACAGGGGCCCTACAGATGAGCAGTTCTTC. Encoded protein: CASRRDRGPTDEQFF.

With respect to this clonotype: This may come from a read error, since a much larger clone is one base off. V gene TRBV7-2 combines with J gene TRBJ1-1, with TRBD1 as a possible D gene (5 bases). From germline, CDR1 is SGHTA and CDR2 FQGNSA. Trimming left V 3 bases short and J 0 bases short, with 14 bases between. CDR3 length: 16 amino acids. The CDR3 nucleotides are TGTGCCAGCAGCTTGGGGGGGAGGCGCATGAACACTGAAGCTTTCTTT. Its protein is CASSLGGRRMNTEAFF.

This clonotype was seen a handful of times. The gene calls are TRBV11-3 and TRBJ1-1; a possible D gene is TRBD1 (6 bases). The germline V and J ends were trimmed by 6 bases and 1 base, with 15 bases remaining between them. Germline assignment: CDR1 SGHNT and CDR2 YENEEA. The CDR3 sequence is 15 residues long. CDR3 DNA: TGTGCCAGCAGGCCACTGGGACACCGGAACACTGAAGCTTTCTTT. Encoded protein: CASRPLGHRNTEAFF.

This clonotype was detected only a few times. The V gene is TRBV29-1, the J gene TRBJ2-3; D is perhaps TRBD1 or TRBD2 (6 bases each). This CDR3 region has 14 residues. The germline V and J ends were trimmed by 4 bases and 1 base, with 12 bases remaining between them. The germline V gene has CDR1 SQVTM and CDR2 ANQGSEA. The CDR3 reads CSVVPGAGTDTQYF. The CDR3 region has the DNA TGCAGCGTTGTCCCGGGGGCAGGCACAGATACGCAGTATTTT.

This clonotype appeared many times. The V call is TRBV6-6, the J call TRBJ2-3; 7 bases map to TRBD2. Germline CDR1 reads MNHNY; CDR2 reads SVGAGI (reference sequence). With 1 base clipped from V and 3 bases from J, the junction kept 16 bases outside the gene matches. The CDR3 has 19 residues. CDR3 DNA: TGTGCCAGCAGTTACTTTGGGGGATTCGCTAGCGGACCGACAGATACGCAGTATTTT. It yields the protein CASSYFGGFASGPTDTQYF.

This clonotype was detected many times. The chain combines TRBV12-3 or TRBV12-4 with TRBJ2-1; possibly TRBD2 for D (6 bases). The CDR3 consists of 21 residues. Trimming stripped 3 bases from V and 2 bases from J, with 29 bases between. This chain's CDR3 is CASSLGLRLAQSSRTYNEQFF. The CDR3 nucleotides read TGTGCCAGCAGTTTGGGTCTAAGGCTAGCGCAATCATCGAGAACCTACAATGAGCAGTTCTTC.

This clonotype has a count of ten or more. This sequence joins TRBV28 and TRBJ2-5; 8 bases agree with TRBD2. Germline CDR1 is MDHEN and CDR2 is SYDVKM. This CDR3 region has 16 residues. The J segment lost 5 bases and the V segment lost 5 bases, leaving 13 bases of the junction unmatched. This CDR3 reads CASSRIKRERAETQYF. In DNA form, the CDR3 reads TGTGCCAGCAGTCGGATAAAGCGGGAGCGGGCGGAGACCCAGTACTTC.

This chain joins TRBV20-1 and TRBJ2-1; TRBD2 matches at 10 bases. The ends lost 4 bases at V and 3 bases at J; junction bases unmatched: 6. Germline values: CDR1 DFQATT, CDR2 SNEGSKA (reference sequence). The CDR3 length is 15 residues. CDR3 coding DNA: TGCAGTGCTAAAGCGGGAGGGCCGGGCTACAATGAGCAGTTCTTC. It translates to CSAKAGGPGYNEQFF.

This clonotype was recorded a few times. The chain combines TRBV4-1 with TRBJ1-2; the D is unclear. CDR1 and CDR2 from the germline V gene are MGHRA and YSYEKL. The CDR3 spans 14 residues. Trimming shortened V by 2 bases and J by 7 bases, and 14 bases separated the two germline ends. Here the CDR3 reads CASSQPDWALGYTF. The CDR3 region has the DNA TGCGCCAGCAGCCAACCCGACTGGGCCCTTGGCTACACCTTC.

This clonotype was recorded a few times. This chain joins TRBV7-8 and TRBJ2-1; 8 nucleotides match TRBD2. The length of the CDR3 is 15 residues. The V and J ends lost 2 bases and 3 bases, in that order; junction bases with no gene match: 3. Germline CDR1 is SGHVS and CDR2 is FQNEAQ. The CDR3 DNA reads as TGTGCCAGCAGCTTAACTAGCGGCATCTACAATGAGCAGTTCTTC. Encoded protein: CASSLTSGIYNEQFF.

This clonotype occurred a few times. The chain uses TRBV3-1 and TRBJ1-2; D may be TRBD1 (5 bases). Germline-derived CDR1 and CDR2 are LGHDT and YNNKEL (reference sequence). The CDR3 sequence is 14 residues long. With 0 bases removed from V and 5 bases from J, the gap between germline ends came to 10 bases. The CDR3 DNA reads TGTGCCAGCAGCCAAGAAGGGGACCATTATGGCTACACCTTC. Its protein product is CASSQEGDHYGYTF.

The chain employs TRBV20-1 and TRBJ2-1; 7 nucleotides align to TRBD2. The germline V gene has CDR1 DFQATT and CDR2 SNEGSKA (reference sequence). The V and J ends lost 0 bases and 4 bases, in that order; junction bases with no gene match: 12. The CDR3 is made up of 17 amino acids. As DNA, the CDR3 is TGCAGTGCTAGAGATCTCAGGGCGGGAGCGGTTTACAATGAGCAGTTCTTC. Its protein is CSARDLRAGAVYNEQFF.

This clonotype has a handful of counts. V gene TRBV4-2 combines with J gene TRBJ2-4; 13 bases are shared with TRBD2. V was pared by 4 bases and J by 0 bases, with 9 bases of the junction left unmatched. Germline-derived CDR1 and CDR2 are LGHNA and YNFKEQ. The CDR3 loop spans 19 amino acids. CDR3: CASSLLTSGRDLAKNIQYF. The CDR3, as DNA: TGTGCCAGCAGCCTTCTCACTAGCGGGAGGGACCTAGCCAAAAACATTCAGTACTTC.

The J gene is TRBJ2-7, the V gene TRBV13; TRBD1 matches at 7 bases. CDR3 length: 14 amino acids. The J segment lost 6 bases and the V segment lost 5 bases, leaving 10 bases of the junction unmatched. The germline gives CDR1 PRHDT, CDR2 FYEKMQ (reference sequence). DNA for the CDR3: TGTGCCAGCAGCAGGGTACTGACAGGGCGCGAGCAGTACTTC. It codes for CASSRVLTGREQYF. The full variable domain, with the rest looked up from reference TRBV13 and TRBJ2-7, is AAGVIQSPRHLIKEKRETATLKCYPIPRHDTVYWYQQGPGQDPQFLISFYEKMQSDKGSIPDRFSAQQFSDYHSELNMSSLELGDSALYFCASSRVLTGREQYFGPGTRLTVT.